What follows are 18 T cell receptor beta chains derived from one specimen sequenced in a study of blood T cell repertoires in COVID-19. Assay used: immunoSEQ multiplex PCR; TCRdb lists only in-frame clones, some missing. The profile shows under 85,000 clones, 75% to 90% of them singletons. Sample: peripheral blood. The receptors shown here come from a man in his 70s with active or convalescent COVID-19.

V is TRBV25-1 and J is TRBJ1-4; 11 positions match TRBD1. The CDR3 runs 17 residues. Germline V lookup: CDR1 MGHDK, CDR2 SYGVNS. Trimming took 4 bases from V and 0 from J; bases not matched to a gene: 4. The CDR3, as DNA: TGTGCCAGCAGTGTCTCGGGACAGGGGGCAACTAATGAAAAACTGTTTTTT. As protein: CASSVSGQGATNEKLFF.

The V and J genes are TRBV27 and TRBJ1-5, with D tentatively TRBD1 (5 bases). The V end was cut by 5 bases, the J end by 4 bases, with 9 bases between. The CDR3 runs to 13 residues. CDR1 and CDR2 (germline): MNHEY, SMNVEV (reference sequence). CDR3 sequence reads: CASSMGPNQPQHF. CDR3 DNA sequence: TGTGCCAGCAGTATGGGGCCAAATCAGCCCCAGCATTTT.

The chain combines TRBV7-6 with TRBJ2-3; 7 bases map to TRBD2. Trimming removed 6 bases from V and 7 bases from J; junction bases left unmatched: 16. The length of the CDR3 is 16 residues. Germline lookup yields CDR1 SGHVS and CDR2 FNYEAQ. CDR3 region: CASSSVGSWGGNTQYF. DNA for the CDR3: TGTGCCAGCAGTTCTGTCGGGTCTTGGGGGGGGAATACGCAGTATTTT.

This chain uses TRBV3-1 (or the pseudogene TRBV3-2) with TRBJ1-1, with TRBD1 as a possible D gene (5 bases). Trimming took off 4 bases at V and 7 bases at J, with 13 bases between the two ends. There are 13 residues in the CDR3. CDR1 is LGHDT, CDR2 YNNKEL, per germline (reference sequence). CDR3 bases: TGTGCCAGCAGCCCCCCCGGCCAGGGTGAAGCTTTCTTT. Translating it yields CASSPPGQGEAFF.

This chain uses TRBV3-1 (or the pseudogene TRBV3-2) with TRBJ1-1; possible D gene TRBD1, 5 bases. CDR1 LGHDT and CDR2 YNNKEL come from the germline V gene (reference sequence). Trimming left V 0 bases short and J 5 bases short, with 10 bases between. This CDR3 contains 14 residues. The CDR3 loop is CASSQDLAGTEAFF. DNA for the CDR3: TGTGCCAGCAGCCAAGATTTGGCAGGGACTGAAGCTTTCTTT.

The CDR3 reads CASSLEQGLGRETQYF. CDR3 coding DNA: TGTGCCAGCAGTTTAGAACAGGGCCTCGGTAGAGAGACCCAGTACTTC. This chain links TRBV5-5 with TRBJ2-5, with D maybe TRBD1 (6 bases). V was pared by 5 bases and J by 4 bases, with 21 bases between. This CDR3 contains 16 residues. The V gene's germline CDR1 is SGHKS and CDR2 YYEKEE (reference sequence).

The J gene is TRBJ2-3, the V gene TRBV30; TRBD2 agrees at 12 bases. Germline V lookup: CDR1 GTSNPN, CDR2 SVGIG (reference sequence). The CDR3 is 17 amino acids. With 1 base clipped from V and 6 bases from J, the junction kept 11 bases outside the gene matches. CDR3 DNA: TGTGCCTGGAGTGGGACTAGCGGGGACCAGCTGAGGGATACGCAGTATTTT. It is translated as CAWSGTSGDQLRDTQYF.

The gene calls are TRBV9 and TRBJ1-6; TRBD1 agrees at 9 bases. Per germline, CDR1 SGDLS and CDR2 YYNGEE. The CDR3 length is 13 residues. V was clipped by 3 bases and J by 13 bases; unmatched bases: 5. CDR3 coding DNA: TGTGCCAGCAGCGCCGGGACAGGGTGGCCCCTCCACTTT. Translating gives CASSAGTGWPLHF.

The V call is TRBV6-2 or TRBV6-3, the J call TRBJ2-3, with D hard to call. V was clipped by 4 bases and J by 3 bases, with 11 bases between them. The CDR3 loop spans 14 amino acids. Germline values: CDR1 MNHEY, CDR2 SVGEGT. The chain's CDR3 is CASSSPRRTDTQYF. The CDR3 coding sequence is TGTGCCAGCAGTTCCCCGAGGCGGACAGATACGCAGTATTTT.

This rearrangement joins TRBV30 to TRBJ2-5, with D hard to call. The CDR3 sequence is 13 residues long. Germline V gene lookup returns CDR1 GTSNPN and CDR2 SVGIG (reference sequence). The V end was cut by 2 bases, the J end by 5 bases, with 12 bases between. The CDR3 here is CAWSFSESETQYF. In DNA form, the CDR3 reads TGTGCCTGGAGTTTCAGTGAATCCGAGACCCAGTACTTC.

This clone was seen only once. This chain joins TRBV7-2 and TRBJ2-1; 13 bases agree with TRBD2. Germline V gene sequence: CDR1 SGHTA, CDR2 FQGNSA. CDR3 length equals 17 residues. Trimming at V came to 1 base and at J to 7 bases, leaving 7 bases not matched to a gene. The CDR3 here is CASSLVGLAGVGNEQFF. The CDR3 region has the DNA TGTGCCAGCAGCTTAGTCGGACTAGCGGGAGTGGGAAATGAGCAGTTCTTC.

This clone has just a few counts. This CDR3 is CASSRPGAYEQYF. The CDR3 nucleotides read TGTGCCAGCTCACGACCGGGGGCATACGAGCAGTACTTC. The chain joins TRBV18 to TRBJ2-7; either TRBD1 or TRBD2 may supply D (6 bases each). Germline CDR1 is KGHSH and CDR2 is LQKENI. The CDR3 covers 13 residues. V was shortened by 4 bases and J by 4 bases, with 11 bases between the two germline ends.

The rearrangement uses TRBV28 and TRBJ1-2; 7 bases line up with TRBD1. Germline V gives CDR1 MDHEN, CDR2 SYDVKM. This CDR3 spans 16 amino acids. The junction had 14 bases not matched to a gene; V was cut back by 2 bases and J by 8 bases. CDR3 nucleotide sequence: TGTGCCAGCAGTTTAGAGGGGGCCAGGGTTCTTAAGGGCTACACCTTC. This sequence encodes CASSLEGARVLKGYTF.

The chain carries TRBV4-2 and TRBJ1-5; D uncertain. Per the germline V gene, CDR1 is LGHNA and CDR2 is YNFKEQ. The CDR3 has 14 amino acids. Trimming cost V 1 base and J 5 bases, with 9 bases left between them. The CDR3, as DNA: TGTGCCAGCAGCCAAGTTTCCGGGGATCAGCCCCAGCATTTT. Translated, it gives CASSQVSGDQPQHF.

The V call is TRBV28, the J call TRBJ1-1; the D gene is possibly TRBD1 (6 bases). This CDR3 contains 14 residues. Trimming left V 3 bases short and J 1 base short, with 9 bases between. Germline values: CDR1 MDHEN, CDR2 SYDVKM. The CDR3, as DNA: TGTGCCAGCAGTTTCAGGACAGAGAACACTGAAGCTTTCTTT. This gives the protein CASSFRTENTEAFF. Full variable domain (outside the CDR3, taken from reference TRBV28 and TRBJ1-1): DVKVTQSSRYLVKRTGEKVFLECVQDMDHENMFWYRQDPGLGLRLIYFSYDVKMKEKGDIPEGYSVSREKKERFSLILESASTNQTSMYLCASSFRTENTEAFFGQGTRLTVV.

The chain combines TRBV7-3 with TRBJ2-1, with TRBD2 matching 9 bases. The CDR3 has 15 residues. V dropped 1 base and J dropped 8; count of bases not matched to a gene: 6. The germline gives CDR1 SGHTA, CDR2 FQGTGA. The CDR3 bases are TGTGCCAGCAGCTTAAATCCTAGCGGGGTCTATGAGCAGTTCTTC. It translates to CASSLNPSGVYEQFF. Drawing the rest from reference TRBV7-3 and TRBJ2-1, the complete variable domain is GAGVSQTPSNKVTEKGKYVELRCDPISGHTALYWYRQSLGQGPEFLIYFQGTGAADDSGLPNDRFFAVRPEGSVSTLKIQRTERGDSAVYLCASSLNPSGVYEQFFGPGTRLTVL.

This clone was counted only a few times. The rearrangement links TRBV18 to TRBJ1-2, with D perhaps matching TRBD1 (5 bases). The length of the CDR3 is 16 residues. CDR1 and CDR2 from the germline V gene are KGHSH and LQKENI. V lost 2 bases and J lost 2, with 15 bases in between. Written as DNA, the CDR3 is TGTGCCAGCTCACCAATTCCCGACAGTGACAACTATGGCTACACCTTC. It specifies CASSPIPDSDNYGYTF.

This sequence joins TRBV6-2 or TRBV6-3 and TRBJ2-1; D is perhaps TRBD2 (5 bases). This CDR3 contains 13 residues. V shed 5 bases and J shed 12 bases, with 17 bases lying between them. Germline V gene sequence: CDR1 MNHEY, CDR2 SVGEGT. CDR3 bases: TGTGCCAGCAGTCCCGATACCCTCGGAGGGCAGTTCTTC. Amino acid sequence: CASSPDTLGGQFF.